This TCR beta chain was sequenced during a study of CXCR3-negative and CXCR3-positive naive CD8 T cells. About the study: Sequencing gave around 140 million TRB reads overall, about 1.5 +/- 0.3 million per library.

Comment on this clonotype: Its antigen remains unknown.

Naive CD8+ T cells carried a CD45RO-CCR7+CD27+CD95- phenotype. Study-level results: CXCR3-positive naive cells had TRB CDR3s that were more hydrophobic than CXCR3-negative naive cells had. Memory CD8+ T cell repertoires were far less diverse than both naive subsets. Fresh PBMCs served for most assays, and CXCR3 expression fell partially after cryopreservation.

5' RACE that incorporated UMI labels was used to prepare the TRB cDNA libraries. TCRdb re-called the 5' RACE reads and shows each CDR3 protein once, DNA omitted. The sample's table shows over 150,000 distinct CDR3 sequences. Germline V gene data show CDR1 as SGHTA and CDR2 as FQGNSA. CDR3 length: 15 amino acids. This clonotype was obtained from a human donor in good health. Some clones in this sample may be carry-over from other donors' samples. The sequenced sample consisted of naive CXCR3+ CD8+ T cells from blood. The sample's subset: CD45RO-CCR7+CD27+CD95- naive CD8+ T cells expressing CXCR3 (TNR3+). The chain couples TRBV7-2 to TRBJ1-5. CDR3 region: CASSLSIESNQPQHF.